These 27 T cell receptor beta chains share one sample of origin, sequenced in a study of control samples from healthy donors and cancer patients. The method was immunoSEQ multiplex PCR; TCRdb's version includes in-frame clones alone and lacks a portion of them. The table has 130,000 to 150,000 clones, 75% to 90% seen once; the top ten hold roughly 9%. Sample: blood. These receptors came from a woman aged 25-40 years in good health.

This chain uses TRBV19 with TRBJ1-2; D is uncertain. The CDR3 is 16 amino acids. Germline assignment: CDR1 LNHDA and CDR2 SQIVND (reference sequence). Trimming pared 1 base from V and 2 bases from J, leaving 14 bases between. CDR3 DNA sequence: TGTGCCAGTAGTATAGGAGGTCCAGGACCGAACTATGGCTACACCTTC. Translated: CASSIGGPGPNYGYTF. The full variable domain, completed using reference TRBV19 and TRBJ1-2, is DGGITQSPKYLFRKEGQNVTLSCEQNLNHDAMYWYRQDPGQGLRLIYYSQIVNDFQKGDIAEGYSVSREKKESFPLTVTSAQKNPTAFYLCASSIGGPGPNYGYTFGSGTRLTVV.

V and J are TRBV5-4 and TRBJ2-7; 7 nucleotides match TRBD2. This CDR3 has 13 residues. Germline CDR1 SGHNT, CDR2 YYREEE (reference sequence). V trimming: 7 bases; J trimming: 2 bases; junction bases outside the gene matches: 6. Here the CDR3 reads CASHLGGTYEQYF. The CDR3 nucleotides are TGTGCCAGCCACCTCGGGGGGACCTACGAGCAGTACTTC.

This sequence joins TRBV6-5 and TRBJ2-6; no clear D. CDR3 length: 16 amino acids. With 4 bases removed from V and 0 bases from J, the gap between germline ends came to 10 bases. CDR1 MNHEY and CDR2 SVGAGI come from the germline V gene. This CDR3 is CASSFSKGSGANVLTF. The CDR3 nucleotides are TGTGCCAGCAGTTTTTCTAAGGGCTCTGGGGCCAACGTCCTGACTTTC.

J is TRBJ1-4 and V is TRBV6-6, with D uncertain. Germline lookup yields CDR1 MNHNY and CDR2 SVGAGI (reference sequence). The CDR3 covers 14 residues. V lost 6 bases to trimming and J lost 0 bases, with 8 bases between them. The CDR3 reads CASRRLATNEKLFF. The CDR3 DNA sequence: TGTGCCAGCAGGAGACTAGCAACTAATGAAAAACTGTTTTTT.

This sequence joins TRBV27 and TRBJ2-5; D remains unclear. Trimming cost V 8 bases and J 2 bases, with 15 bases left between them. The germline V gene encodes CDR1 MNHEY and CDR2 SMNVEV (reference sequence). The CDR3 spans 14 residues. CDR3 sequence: CASQSGVRQETQYF. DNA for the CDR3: TGTGCCAGCCAATCAGGAGTCCGACAAGAGACCCAGTACTTC.

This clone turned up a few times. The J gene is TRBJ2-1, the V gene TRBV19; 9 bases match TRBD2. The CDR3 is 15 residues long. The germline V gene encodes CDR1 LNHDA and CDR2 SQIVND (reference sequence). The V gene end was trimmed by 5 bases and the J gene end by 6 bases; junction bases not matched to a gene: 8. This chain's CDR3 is CASSRSSGTTNEQFF. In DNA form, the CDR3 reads TGTGCCAGTAGTCGTTCTAGCGGGACGACCAATGAGCAGTTCTTC.

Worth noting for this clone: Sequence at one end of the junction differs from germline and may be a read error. The CDR3 coding sequence is TGCGCCAGCAGCTTGGGCGGACCGGGACAGGGAGTTTTC. It specifies CASSLGGPGQGVF. The rearrangement joins TRBV5-1 to TRBJ2-6; 9 positions match TRBD1. The CDR3 runs 13 residues. The V gene's germline CDR1 is SGHRS and CDR2 YFSETQ.

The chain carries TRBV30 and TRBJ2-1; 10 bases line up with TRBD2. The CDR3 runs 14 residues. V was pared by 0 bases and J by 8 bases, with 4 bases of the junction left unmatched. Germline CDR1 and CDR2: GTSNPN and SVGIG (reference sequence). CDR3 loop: CAWSVSLAGDEQFF. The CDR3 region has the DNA TGTGCCTGGAGTGTAAGCCTAGCGGGAGATGAGCAGTTCTTC.

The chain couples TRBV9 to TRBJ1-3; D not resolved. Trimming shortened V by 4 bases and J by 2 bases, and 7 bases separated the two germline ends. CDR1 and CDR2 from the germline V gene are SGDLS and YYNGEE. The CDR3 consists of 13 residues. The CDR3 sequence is CASSPNPGNTIYF. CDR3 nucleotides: TGTGCCAGCAGCCCCAACCCTGGAAACACCATATATTTT.

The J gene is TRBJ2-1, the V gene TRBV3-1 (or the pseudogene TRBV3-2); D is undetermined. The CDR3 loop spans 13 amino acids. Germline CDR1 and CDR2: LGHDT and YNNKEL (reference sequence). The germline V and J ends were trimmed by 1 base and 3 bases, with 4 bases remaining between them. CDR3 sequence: CASSQGIYNEQFF. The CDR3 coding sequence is TGTGCCAGCAGCCAAGGGATCTACAATGAGCAGTTCTTC.

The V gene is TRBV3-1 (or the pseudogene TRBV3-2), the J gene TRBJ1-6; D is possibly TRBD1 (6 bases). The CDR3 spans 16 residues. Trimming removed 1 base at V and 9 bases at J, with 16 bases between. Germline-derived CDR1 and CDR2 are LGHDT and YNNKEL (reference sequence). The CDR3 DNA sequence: TGTGCCAGCAGCCAAGCCCAAACCACAGGGTTTTCACCCCTCCACTTT. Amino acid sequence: CASSQAQTTGFSPLHF.

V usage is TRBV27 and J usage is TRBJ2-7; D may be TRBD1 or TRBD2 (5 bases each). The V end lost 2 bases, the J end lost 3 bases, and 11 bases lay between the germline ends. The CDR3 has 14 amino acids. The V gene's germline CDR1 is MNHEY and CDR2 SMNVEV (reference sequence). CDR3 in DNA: TGTGCCAGCAGTTTACAGGGACCGATCTACGAGCAGTACTTC. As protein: CASSLQGPIYEQYF.

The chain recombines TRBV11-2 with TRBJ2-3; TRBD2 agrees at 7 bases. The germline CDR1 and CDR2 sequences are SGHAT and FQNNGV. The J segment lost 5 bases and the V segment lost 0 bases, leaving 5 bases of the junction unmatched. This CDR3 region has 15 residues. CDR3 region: CASSLDPGGVDTQYF. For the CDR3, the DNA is TGTGCCAGCAGCTTAGATCCGGGAGGAGTAGATACGCAGTATTTT.

This chain's CDR3 is CASRGQGTGYTF. DNA for the CDR3: TGTGCCAGCAGGGGACAGGGGACTGGCTACACCTTC. The V and J genes are TRBV6-5 and TRBJ1-2; 10 nucleotides line up with TRBD1. The germline V gene encodes CDR1 MNHEY and CDR2 SVGAGI. The CDR3 spans 12 residues. V trimming: 6 bases; J trimming: 7 bases; junction bases outside the gene matches: 2.

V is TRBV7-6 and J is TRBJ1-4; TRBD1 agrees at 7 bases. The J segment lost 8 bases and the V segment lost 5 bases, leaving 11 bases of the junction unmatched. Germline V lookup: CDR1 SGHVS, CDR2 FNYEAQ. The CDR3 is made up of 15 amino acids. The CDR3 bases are TGTGCCAGCAGCGCCGAGACAGGGCGGGGGGAAAAACTGTTTTTT. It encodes CASSAETGRGEKLFF.

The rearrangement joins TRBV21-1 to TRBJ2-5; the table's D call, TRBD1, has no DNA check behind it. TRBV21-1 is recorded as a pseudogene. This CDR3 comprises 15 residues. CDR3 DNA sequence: TGTGCCAGCAGCCCCCGCGGGACAGTGGGAGAGACCCAGTACTTC. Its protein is CASSPRGTVGETQYF.

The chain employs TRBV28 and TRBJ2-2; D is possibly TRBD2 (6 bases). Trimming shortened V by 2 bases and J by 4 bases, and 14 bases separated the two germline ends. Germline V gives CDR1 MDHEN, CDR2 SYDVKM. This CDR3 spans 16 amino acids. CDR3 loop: CASSLVEGGGTGELFF. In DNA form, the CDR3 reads TGTGCCAGCAGTTTAGTCGAGGGAGGAGGCACCGGGGAGCTGTTTTTT.

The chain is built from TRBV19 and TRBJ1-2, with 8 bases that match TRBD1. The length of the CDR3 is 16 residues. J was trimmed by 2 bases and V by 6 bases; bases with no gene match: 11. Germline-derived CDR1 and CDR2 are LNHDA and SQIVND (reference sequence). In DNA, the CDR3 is TGTGCCAGTAGCAAGGACAGGGAGGTTTTAAACTATGGCTACACCTTC. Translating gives CASSKDREVLNYGYTF.

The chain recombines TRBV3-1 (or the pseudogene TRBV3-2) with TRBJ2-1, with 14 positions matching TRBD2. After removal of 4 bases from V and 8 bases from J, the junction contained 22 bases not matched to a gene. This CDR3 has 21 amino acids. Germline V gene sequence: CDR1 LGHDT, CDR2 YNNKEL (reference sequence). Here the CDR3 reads CASSPGTGRRSGTSGSHEQFF. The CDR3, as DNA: TGTGCCAGCAGCCCCGGGACAGGGCGGAGGTCGGGGACTAGCGGGAGCCATGAGCAGTTCTTC.

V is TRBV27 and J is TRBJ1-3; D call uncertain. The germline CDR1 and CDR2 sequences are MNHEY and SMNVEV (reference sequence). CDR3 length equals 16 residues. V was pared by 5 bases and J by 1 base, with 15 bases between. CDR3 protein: CASSPGRRRSGNTIYF. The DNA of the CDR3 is TGTGCCAGCAGTCCGGGGAGGAGAAGGTCTGGAAACACCATATATTTT.

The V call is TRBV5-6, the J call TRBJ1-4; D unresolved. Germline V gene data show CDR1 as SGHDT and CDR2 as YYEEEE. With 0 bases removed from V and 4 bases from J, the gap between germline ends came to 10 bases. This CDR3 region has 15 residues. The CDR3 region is CASSLEQRLNEKLFF. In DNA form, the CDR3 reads TGTGCCAGCAGCTTGGAACAGCGACTTAATGAAAAACTGTTTTTT.

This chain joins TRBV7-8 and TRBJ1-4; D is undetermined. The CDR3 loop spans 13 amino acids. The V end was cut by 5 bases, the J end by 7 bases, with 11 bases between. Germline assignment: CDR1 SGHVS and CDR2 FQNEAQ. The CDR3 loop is CASSPGLGEKLFF. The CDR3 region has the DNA TGTGCCAGCAGCCCTGGACTAGGTGAAAAACTGTTTTTT.

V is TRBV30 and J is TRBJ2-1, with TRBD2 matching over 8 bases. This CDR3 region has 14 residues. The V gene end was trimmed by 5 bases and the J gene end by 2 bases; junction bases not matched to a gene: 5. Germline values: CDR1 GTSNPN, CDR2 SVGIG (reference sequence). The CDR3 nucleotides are TGTGCCTGGCAAGCGGGAGACCCCTACAATGAGCAGTTCTTC. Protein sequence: CAWQAGDPYNEQFF.

Here the CDR3 DNA reads TGTGCCAGCAGGCGGGGCGGAGATACGCAGTATTTT. Translation gives CASRRGGDTQYF. The rearrangement joins TRBV12-3 or TRBV12-4 to TRBJ2-3; weak D call: TRBD2 (6 bases). V lost 6 bases, J lost 5 bases, and 9 bases lay in between. CDR3 length: 12 amino acids.

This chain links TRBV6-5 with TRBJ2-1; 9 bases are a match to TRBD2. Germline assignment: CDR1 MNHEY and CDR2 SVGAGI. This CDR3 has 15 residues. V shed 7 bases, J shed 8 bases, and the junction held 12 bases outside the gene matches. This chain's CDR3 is CASKLRVAGVHEQFF. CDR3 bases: TGTGCCAGCAAACTCCGGGTAGCGGGAGTTCATGAGCAGTTCTTC.

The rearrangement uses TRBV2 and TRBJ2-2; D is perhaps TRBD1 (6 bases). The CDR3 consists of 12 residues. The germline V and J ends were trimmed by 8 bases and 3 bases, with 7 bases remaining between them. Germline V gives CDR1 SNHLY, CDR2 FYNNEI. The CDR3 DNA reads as TGTGCCAGCCAGGGGTACACCGGGGAGCTGTTTTTT. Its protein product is CASQGYTGELFF.

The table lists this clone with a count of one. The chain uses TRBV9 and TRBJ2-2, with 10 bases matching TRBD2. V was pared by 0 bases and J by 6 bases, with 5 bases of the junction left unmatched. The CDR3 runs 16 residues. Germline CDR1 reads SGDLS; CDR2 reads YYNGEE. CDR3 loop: CASSVVSGRASGELFF. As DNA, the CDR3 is TGTGCCAGCAGCGTAGTGAGCGGGAGGGCGTCCGGGGAGCTGTTTTTT.